This is a list of T cell receptor beta chains from one sample in a study of OX40 agonist ivuxolimab in advanced cancers. Using immunoSEQ multiplex PCR, the repertoire was profiled, and TCRdb retains in-frame clones only, with some absent. This table holds 80,000 or so clones, around nine tenths found once. Source: CD4+ or CD8+ T cells sorted from blood, taken in a trial of the OX40 agonist ivuxolimab. Source of these receptors: an adult with an advanced solid tumor such as melanoma, head and neck, liver or kidney cancer. CDR3s include the opening cysteine and the closing phenylalanine or tryptophan. A D gene is named only where the DNA matches it firmly. Clone size is shown for a subset of rows, as once, few, many or a class of expanded clone.

>TRBJ2-5|NA|TRBD1|TRBV7-8
TGTGCCAGCAGCTTAGCGAGGGACAGGGGGCCCTTCGGAGAGACCCAGTACTTC
CASSLARDRGPFGETQYF
>TRBJ2-1|few|NA|TRBV5-1
TGCGCCAGCAGCCGGGACCAGGCCGATCGTGGTGAGCAGTTCTTC
CASSRDQADRGEQFF
>TRBJ1-1|NA|NA|TRBV21-1
TGTGCCAGCAGCAAAAGGTTAGGGGGCCACGGCCCGAACACTGAAGCTTTCTTT
CASSKRLGGHGPNTEAFF
>TRBJ2-7|few|TRBD2|TRBV27
TGTGCCAGCAGTTTCAATCTAGCGGGAGCTCAGGCCTACGAGCAGTACTTC
CASSFNLAGAQAYEQYF
>TRBJ1-4|NA|TRBD1|TRBV6-5
TGTGCCAGCGGGATCGGGACAGGCCGTGAAAAACTGTTTTTT
CASGIGTGREKLFF
>TRBJ2-6|NA|NA|TRBV19
TGTGCCAGTAGTATTACGGTGTCCGGGGCCAACGTCCTGACTTTC
CASSITVSGANVLTF
>TRBJ2-7|NA|TRBD1|TRBV7-9
TGTGCCAGCAGCTTGGAACGACAGGGGGTGGCCTACGAGCAGTACTTC
CASSLERQGVAYEQYF
>TRBJ1-2|NA|NA|TRBV5-1
TGCGCCAGCAGCTTGGACAGATATGGCTACACCTTC
CASSLDRYGYTF
>TRBJ1-1|NA|NA|TRBV6-5
TGTGCCAGCAGTTACGGACGGAGGCCAATGAACACTGAAGCTTTCTTT
CASSYGRRPMNTEAFF
>TRBJ2-1|NA|NA|TRBV19
TGTGCCAGTAGTTGGCCCCCGACGTTCTTC
CASSWPPTFF
>TRBJ1-4|NA|TRBD1|TRBV10-3
TGTGCCAGCAGACAGGGTATAGGTGAAAAACTGTTTTTT
CASRQGIGEKLFF
>TRBJ2-7|NA|NA|TRBV2
TGTGCCAGCAGTGTAAGGGACGAGCAGTACTTC
CASSVRDEQYF
>TRBJ1-6|NA|NA|TRBV10-1
TGCGCCAGCAGTGTCTCCCACAGGGACTCACCCCTCCACTTT
CASSVSHRDSPLHF
>TRBJ2-5|NA|NA|TRBV9
TGTGCCAGCGGTACTGCAGGGGGGCAAGAGACCCAGTACTTC
CASGTAGGQETQYF
>TRBJ2-3|NA|NA|TRBV4-1
TGCGCCAGCAGCCAAGAGTATTGGGGGGCGCTTAATACGCAGTATTTT
CASSQEYWGALNTQYF
>TRBJ2-3|NA|NA|TRBV9
TGTGCCAGCAGCGTAGGGCAGGGTTACACAGATACGCAGTATTTT
CASSVGQGYTDTQYF
>TRBJ1-4|NA|NA|TRBV10-3
TGTGCCATCAGCAGGGACATACAGAATGAAAAACTGTTTTTT
CAISRDIQNEKLFF
>TRBJ2-5|NA|NA|TRBV11-3
TGTGCCAGCAGCTTAGGCCCGGGCGGGGAGACCCAGTACTTC
CASSLGPGGETQYF
>TRBJ1-2|NA|NA|TRBV4-1
TGCGCCAGCAGCCAAGATGGTGCAGAAGCTAACTATGGCTACACCTTC
CASSQDGAEANYGYTF
>TRBJ2-6|NA|NA|TRBV30
TGTGCCTGGAGTGTGTTGAGCGTCCTGACTTTC
CAWSVLSVLTF
>TRBJ2-1|once|NA|TRBV10-1
TGCGCCAGCAGCTGGAGCGGAATCAATGAGCAGTTCTTC
CASSWSGINEQFF
>TRBJ2-7|NA|NA|TRBV5-4
TGTGCCAGCAGCCCCGGGGGAGTGGGGAGCTCCTACGAGCAGTACTTC
CASSPGGVGSSYEQYF
>TRBJ2-5|NA|TRBD1|TRBV5-6
TGTGCCAGCAGCTTGGTAGGGACAGGGAGGCGAGAGACCCAGTACTTC
CASSLVGTGRRETQYF
>TRBJ2-5|NA|TRBD2|TRBV9
TGTGCCAGCAGCGCCCGATCTGGGGCGGGGGGGCAAGAGACCCAGTACTTC
CASSARSGAGGQETQYF
>TRBJ2-1|once|NA|TRBV11-2
TGTGCCAGCAGCATGAATAGACCCCGGGTCGCGGGTGAGCAGTTCTTC
CASSMNRPRVAGEQFF
>TRBJ2-7|once|NA|TRBV10-1
TGCGCCAGCAGTGAGTCTGGCCCTTTGGGGTACGAGCAGTACTTC
CASSESGPLGYEQYF
>TRBJ1-1|NA|NA|TRBV19
TGTGCCAGTAGTAGGGACCAATTTGAAGCTTTCTTT
CASSRDQFEAFF
>TRBJ1-2|NA|TRBD1|TRBV7-8
TGTGCCAGCAGCATAAACAGGGGGGATAACTATGGCTACACCTTC
CASSINRGDNYGYTF
>TRBJ1-2|NA|NA|TRBV6-1
TGTGCCAGCAGTGAAGCTTTGGGACCCAACTATGGCTACACCTTC
CASSEALGPNYGYTF
>TRBJ1-5|NA|NA|TRBV19
TGTGCCAGTAGTATGGATTTCGGTTCGGCGAGCAATCAGCCCCAGCATTTT
CASSMDFGSASNQPQHF
>TRBJ1-2|NA|NA|TRBV6-6
TGTGCCAGCAGTCAAAACTATGGCTACACCTTC
CASSQNYGYTF
>TRBJ2-3|NA|NA|TRBV18
TGTGCCAGCTCGCCTCCTTCCACAGATACGCAGTATTTT
CASSPPSTDTQYF
>TRBJ2-1|NA|NA|TRBV4-2
TGTGCCAGCAGCCACGGGAGCGGCAACAATGAGCAGTTCTTC
CASSHGSGNNEQFF
>TRBJ2-5|NA|NA|TRBV19
TGTGCCAGTAGGGTCTGGGGTCAGGAGACCCAGTACTTC
CASRVWGQETQYF
>TRBJ2-3|NA|TRBD2|TRBV6-5
TGTGCCAGCAGCCCACGGGGGGGCGGCACAGATACGCAGTATTTT
CASSPRGGGTDTQYF
>TRBJ1-5|NA|NA|TRBV11-3
TGTGCCAGCAGTCCGGGGGCCCAGGGTCAGCCCCAGCATTTT
CASSPGAQGQPQHF
>TRBJ1-4|NA|TRBD1|TRBV9
TGTGCCAGCAGCTCGGGACAGAAGGCAACTAATGAAAAACTGTTTTTT
CASSSGQKATNEKLFF
>TRBJ1-3|NA|NA|TRBV29-1
TGCAGCGTTGAAGATGCAGGAAACACCATATATTTT
CSVEDAGNTIYF
>TRBJ2-3|NA|NA|TRBV27
TGTGCCAGCACACTGGGAAGCTCGACAAGGAATACGCAGTATTTT
CASTLGSSTRNTQYF
>TRBJ2-5|NA|NA|TRBV5-1
TGCGCCAGCAGCTTGGCGCCCCCGGGAGAGACCCAGTACTTC
CASSLAPPGETQYF
>TRBJ2-7|NA|TRBD2|TRBV4-2
TGTGCCAGCAGCCAAGAACGCGGGGGCTACGAGCAGTACTTC
CASSQERGGYEQYF
>TRBJ2-1|few|NA|TRBV30
TGTGCCTGGGGTCTAGGACTTACCTACAATGAGCAGTTCTTC
CAWGLGLTYNEQFF
>TRBJ2-7|NA|NA|TRBV9
TGTGCCAGCAGCGTCCGGGACGGACCCTACGAGCAGTACTTC
CASSVRDGPYEQYF
>TRBJ2-3|once|TRBD1|TRBV5-1
TGCGCCAGCAGCGTCGGGACAGACCTCGACACAGATACGCAGTATTTT
CASSVGTDLDTDTQYF
>TRBJ2-2|NA|NA|TRBV28
TGTGCCAGCAGTTTTGGGCAGACCTACACCGGGGAGCTGTTTTTT
CASSFGQTYTGELFF
>TRBJ2-7|NA|NA|TRBV30
TGTGCCTGGAGTGTACTTGGGGGGCGCTCCTACGAGCAGTACTTC
CAWSVLGGRSYEQYF
>TRBJ1-3|NA|NA|TRBV25-1
TGTGCCAGCAGTGACCCAATACAGTTCCCCTCTGGAAACACCATATATTTT
CASSDPIQFPSGNTIYF
>TRBJ2-1|NA|TRBD2|TRBV9
TGTGCCAGCAGCGCAGGACTAGTTAGCTCCTACAATGAGCAGTTCTTC
CASSAGLVSSYNEQFF